The 5 T cell receptor beta chains below were found in one sample sequenced in a study of cytomegalovirus exposure and HLA in healthy donors. Amplification used 60 Vbeta primers and 13 Jbeta primers. TCRdb's table, derived via immunoSEQ multiplex PCR, lists solely in-frame clones and lacks some. The repertoire holds about 120,000 clones, 81% seen once, with 3% to 5% in the top ten. The sequenced sample consisted of PBMCs. All receptors derive from a woman under 40 in good health and CMV-seronegative.

The chain combines TRBV5-1 with TRBJ2-3, with 8 bases matching TRBD2. In germline, CDR1 is SGHRS, CDR2 YFSETQ. The CDR3 runs 15 residues. The V gene end was trimmed by 4 bases and the J gene end by 0 bases; junction bases not matched to a gene: 4. The CDR3 DNA reads as TGCGCCAGCAGCCGGGCTAGCGGGAGCACAGATACGCAGTATTTT. Translation: CASSRASGSTDTQYF.

The J gene is TRBJ2-7, the V gene TRBV2; D gene unclear. Between the trimmed V and J ends, which lost 6 bases and 0 bases, there was a span of 12 bases. The CDR3 is 14 residues long. Germline lookup yields CDR1 SNHLY and CDR2 FYNNEI. CDR3 sequence (DNA): TGTGCCAGCAGGAAAGAGTCCAACTCCTACGAGCAGTACTTC. It specifies CASRKESNSYEQYF.

This chain connects TRBV27 to TRBJ1-4; a weak D match, TRBD1 (6 bases). This CDR3 has 14 amino acids. The V gene lost 4 bases and the J gene lost 8 bases, with 14 bases spanning the gap. Germline CDR1 MNHEY, CDR2 SMNVEV (reference sequence). The CDR3 reads CASSSPQTGEKLFF. The CDR3 coding sequence is TGTGCCAGCAGTTCCCCACAAACAGGGGAAAAACTGTTTTTT.

The CDR3 spells CASSLGAGHGYTF. The CDR3 bases are TGTGCCAGCAGCTTAGGAGCGGGGCATGGCTACACCTTC. This sequence joins TRBV7-9 and TRBJ1-2; a weak D match, TRBD1 (5 bases). V lost 1 base to trimming and J lost 6 bases, with 9 bases between them. Germline V gene data show CDR1 as SEHNR and CDR2 as FQNEAQ (reference sequence). The CDR3 totals 13 residues. Using reference TRBV7-9 and TRBJ1-2 for the parts outside the CDR3, the full variable domain is DTGVSQNPRHKITKRGQNVTFRCDPISEHNRLYWYRQTLGQGPEFLTYFQNEAQLEKSRLLSDRFSAERPKGSFSTLEIQRTEQGDSAMYLCASSLGAGHGYTFGSGTRLTVV.

V gene TRBV19 combines with J gene TRBJ2-7; 8 positions agree with TRBD2. The CDR3 runs 15 residues. From germline, CDR1 is LNHDA and CDR2 SQIVND (reference sequence). J was trimmed by 0 bases and V by 4 bases; bases with no gene match: 5. This CDR3 is CASSTPSGHSYEQYF. CDR3 nucleotide sequence: TGTGCCAGTAGTACCCCTAGCGGGCACTCCTACGAGCAGTACTTC.